Reported below is one TCR beta chain. These data belong to a study of blood T cell repertoires in COVID-19. Study-level background: PBMCs, B-cell-depleted T cells, or T cells were the source of the cDNA or gDNA that made up the material.

With 8 bases clipped from V and 4 bases from J, the junction kept 17 bases outside the gene matches. The V gene's germline CDR1 is SGDLS and CDR2 YYNGEE. CDR3 length: 16 residues. In the original workflow: How many nucleated cells were present was estimated from reference gene primer amplification. Assay used: immunoSEQ multiplex PCR; TCRdb lists only in-frame clones, some missing. V, J and clone size are taken as reported in that table, and D and trimming were inferred from the DNA itself. This repertoire shows 95,000 to 150,000 clones, 80% to 85% found once; its top ten account for nearly 4%. Recovered status in Cohort 3 required two negative PCRs, clearance, or symptom resolution.

Sequences were obtained from PBMCs or T cells enriched from blood (not recorded which). This TCR derives from a young woman who had recovered from COVID-19. The chain uses TRBV9 and TRBJ2-7, with 8 bases that match TRBD2. The CDR3 region is CASSVTVGTSTYEQYF. Here the CDR3 DNA reads TGTGCCAGTTCGGTGACCGTAGGGACTAGTACGTACGAGCAGTACTTC.